This T cell receptor beta chain was recorded in a study of OX40 agonist ivuxolimab in advanced cancers. Overall study: Clinicians treated patients with ivuxolimab, an agonistic anti-OX40 (CD134) antibody. General observations from the study: The study observed clonal expansion of CD4+ and CD8+ blood T cells by week 6 at 0.1 to 3.0 mg/kg. Low levels of normalized T-cell clonal expansion also appeared in some nonresponders. There were, on average, more expanded clones in CD8+ T cells than in CD4+.

V dropped 0 bases and J dropped 2; count of bases not matched to a gene: 19. The CDR3 has 21 amino acids. CDR1 is MGHRA, CDR2 YSYEKL, per germline. For this clone: Its antigen remains unidentified.

Sequencing was performed with immunoSEQ multiplex PCR; in TCRdb, only in-frame clones are kept and a portion is missing. The sample shows some 60,000 clones, more than 85% of them seen only once. This sequence was found in an adult with an advanced solid tumor such as melanoma, head and neck, liver or kidney cancer. The sequencing here drew on CD4+ or CD8+ T cells sorted from blood, taken in a trial of the OX40 agonist ivuxolimab. The chain joins TRBV4-1 to TRBJ2-3, with 8 bases that match TRBD2. Here the CDR3 DNA reads TGCGCCAGCAGCCAAGATGGGGAACTAGCGGACGTCCCGACCTACACAGATACGCAGTATTTT. Protein sequence: CASSQDGELADVPTYTDTQYF.